Detailed here is one TCR beta chain. This sample is part of a study of CD8 T cells in Susac syndrome. CDR1 is SGDLS and CDR2 is YYNGEE in the germline V gene. The CDR3 extends over 13 amino acids. V lost 3 bases to trimming and J lost 4 bases, with 10 bases between them. RNA was extracted with the RNeasy kit, and a quantity of 0.5 to 1 ug was reverse transcribed using random hexamers. TCRdb redid the calling of the immunoSEQ multiplex PCR reads with MiXCR, one entry per CDR3 protein. The profile covers around 100,000 distinct CDR3 sequences, with 95% appearing a single time and less than 0.35% taken by the ten largest.

The chain has TRBV9 and TRBJ1-2; D gene unclear. The sample taken for sequencing was CD8+ T cells from PBMCs. The clonotype originates from a human donor with Susac syndrome. The CDR3 region has the DNA TGTGCCAGCAGCGCGGGAGGAGTCTATGGCTACACCTTC. Protein sequence: CASSAGGVYGYTF.